This entry lists 21 T cell receptor beta chains sequenced from one sample in a study of blood T cells in healthy people across ages. For the second PCR, which ran for roughly 7 to 11 cycles, a sample-barcoded 5' primer and a J-beta primer mix were used. TCRdb called the 5' RACE reads again in MiXCR, with one record for every CDR3 protein. The sample records 600,000 to 800,000 distinct CDR3 sequences, about 21% being singletons. What was sequenced was blood. Receptors originate from a man between 65 and 85 years old in good health.

The chain couples TRBV29-1 to TRBJ1-1; D remains unclear. Trimming took off 5 bases at V and 3 bases at J, with 10 bases between the two ends. The CDR3 sequence is 12 residues long. CDR1 and CDR2 (germline): SQVTM, ANQGSEA. The CDR3 reads CSVRHRDTEAFF. The CDR3 nucleotides read TGCAGCGTTCGACACCGCGACACTGAAGCTTTCTTT.

The gene calls are TRBV20-1 and TRBJ1-4, with D unresolved. This CDR3 region has 16 residues. The V gene's germline CDR1 is DFQATT and CDR2 SNEGSKA (reference sequence). Trimming removed 0 bases at V and 5 bases at J, with 16 bases between. DNA of the CDR3: TGCAGTGCTAGAGATAATAGAGGGCTCGGGAATGAAAAACTGTTTTTT. Its translation is CSARDNRGLGNEKLFF.

This chain connects TRBV15 to TRBJ2-3; no clear D. CDR1 is LNHNV and CDR2 is YYDKDF in the germline V gene (reference sequence). This CDR3 spans 15 amino acids. With 0 bases removed from V and 3 bases from J, the gap between germline ends came to 10 bases. CDR3 residues: CATSREPGVTDTQYF. Written as DNA, the CDR3 is TGTGCCACCAGCAGAGAGCCGGGCGTGACAGATACGCAGTATTTT. Filled out from reference TRBV15 and TRBJ2-3, the complete variable domain reads DAMVIQNPRYQVTQFGKPVTLSCSQTLNHNVMYWYQQKSSQAPKLLFHYYDKDFNNEADTPDNFQSRRPNTSFCFLDIRSPGLGDTAMYLCATSREPGVTDTQYFGPGTRLTVL.

This clonotype was observed a handful of times. Mismatch with germline at one junction end may stem from a read error. This chain connects TRBV4-1 to TRBJ1-1; 10 nucleotides match TRBD1. Germline V gives CDR1 MGHRA, CDR2 YSYEKL. The CDR3 covers 15 residues. The CDR3 DNA is TGCGCCAACAGCCCCCGGACAGGGGGTTATACTGAAGCTTTCTTT. Translating gives CANSPRTGGYTEAFF.

This clonotype has a count of ten or more. The chain couples TRBV29-1 to TRBJ2-5; D is tentatively TRBD1 or TRBD2 (6 bases each). Trimming stripped 3 bases from V and 5 bases from J, with 10 bases between. The germline gives CDR1 SQVTM, CDR2 ANQGSEA. The CDR3 covers 12 residues. The CDR3 nucleotides read TGCAGCGTTGACCCGGGGGCTGAGACCCAGTACTTC. The encoded protein is CSVDPGAETQYF. Variable domain in full (rest from reference TRBV29-1 and TRBJ2-5): SAVISQKPSRDICQRGTSLTIQCQVDSQVTMMFWYRQQPGQSLTLIATANQGSEATYESGFVIDKFPISRPNLTFSTLTVSNMSPEDSSIYLCSVDPGAETQYFGPGTRLLVL.

The rearrangement links TRBV2 to TRBJ1-1, with no clear D. The length of the CDR3 is 13 residues. Germline loops: CDR1 SNHLY, CDR2 FYNNEI. Trimming stripped 6 bases from V and 3 bases from J, with 11 bases between. The CDR3 nucleotides read TGTGCCAGCAGGACCACCTGGGACACTGAAGCTTTCTTT. It specifies CASRTTWDTEAFF.

V gene TRBV28 combines with J gene TRBJ1-5; D possibly corresponds to TRBD1 (6 bases). The germline CDR1 and CDR2 sequences are MDHEN and SYDVKM. The V end was cut by 6 bases, the J end by 9 bases, with 9 bases between. CDR3 length equals 11 residues. The CDR3 loop reads CASSLTGPQHF. The CDR3 coding sequence is TGTGCCAGCAGCCTGACAGGGCCCCAGCATTTT.

Many counts were recorded for this clonotype. The chain employs TRBV12-3 or TRBV12-4 and TRBJ2-3; 10 nucleotides agree with TRBD2. The CDR3 runs 14 residues. With 10 bases clipped from V and 5 bases from J, the junction kept 9 bases outside the gene matches. CDR3 in amino acids: CATRLAGARDTQYF. For the CDR3, the DNA is TGTGCCACCCGGCTAGCGGGAGCAAGAGATACGCAGTATTTT.

This clonotype was found a few times. V and J are TRBV7-2 and TRBJ1-2; no reliable D call. The CDR3 runs to 13 residues. Germline V gives CDR1 SGHTA, CDR2 FQGNSA. Trimming removed 4 bases from V and 4 bases from J, with 10 bases in between. Written as DNA, the CDR3 is TGTGCCAGCAGCTGCCCCAATTGCTATGGCTACACCTTC. This translates into CASSCPNCYGYTF.

This clonotype was picked up a small number of times. The gene calls are TRBV28 and TRBJ1-2; D uncertain. V was pared by 3 bases and J by 4 bases, with 6 bases between. CDR3 size: 12 residues. Per the germline V gene, CDR1 is MDHEN and CDR2 is SYDVKM. The CDR3 DNA sequence: TGTGCCAGCAGTTTGCAGAGCTATGGCTACACCTTC. Its translation is CASSLQSYGYTF.

This clonotype was counted only a few times. The chain recombines TRBV25-1 with TRBJ2-1, with a weak D call TRBD2 (7 bases). CDR1 is MGHDK and CDR2 is SYGVNS in the germline V gene. CDR3 size: 16 residues. V gave up 1 base and J gave up 7 bases, with 17 bases separating them. The CDR3 is CASSEWGGQRRNEQFF. As DNA, the CDR3 is TGTGCCAGCAGTGAATGGGGGGGCCAGAGGAGGAATGAGCAGTTCTTC.

The table lists this clonotype with a few counts. V is TRBV9 and J is TRBJ2-4; D is unclear. This CDR3 contains 15 residues. The V and J ends lost 0 bases and 3 bases respectively, with 10 bases between them. Germline CDR1 and CDR2: SGDLS and YYNGEE. In DNA form, the CDR3 reads TGTGCCAGCAGCGTAGACCTCAGTCTCAAAAACATTCAGTACTTC. As protein: CASSVDLSLKNIQYF.

On this clonotype itself: Sequence at one end of the junction differs from germline and may be a read error. The gene calls are TRBV20-1 and TRBJ2-5; 10 bases line up with TRBD2. The DNA matches TRBJ2-1 better at its end, which makes the J call doubtful. The length of the CDR3 is 14 residues. The germline V gene encodes CDR1 DFQATT and CDR2 SNEGSKA (reference sequence). The CDR3 sequence is CGASALAGVDEQFF. The CDR3 DNA sequence: TGCGGTGCTAGTGCGCTAGCGGGAGTGGATGAGCAGTTCTTC.

This clonotype showed up many times. The V and J genes are TRBV19 and TRBJ1-1; D is perhaps TRBD1 (5 bases). Trimming cost V 3 bases and J 3 bases, with 8 bases left between them. CDR3 length: 13 amino acids. CDR1 and CDR2 from the germline V gene are LNHDA and SQIVND (reference sequence). The CDR3 reads CASSMGPYTEAFF. CDR3 nucleotide sequence: TGTGCCAGTAGTATGGGACCGTACACTGAAGCTTTCTTT.

The chain links TRBV12-3 or TRBV12-4 to TRBJ2-5; 7 bases match TRBD2. With the DNA end fitting TRBJ2-1 better, the J assignment may be wrong. CDR3 length equals 15 residues. The DNA of the CDR3 is TGTGCCAGCAGCCAGACTAGCCTGGCCTACAATGAGCAGTTCTTC. Translation: CASSQTSLAYNEQFF.

The V gene is TRBV12-3 or TRBV12-4, the J gene TRBJ2-1, with unresolved D. V was shortened by 5 bases and J by 12 bases, with 11 bases between the two germline ends. The CDR3 is 11 amino acids. Here the CDR3 DNA reads TGTGCCAGCAGTCTCGCCTTCGGGCAGTTCTTC. Amino acid sequence: CASSLAFGQFF.

The chain combines TRBV12-3 or TRBV12-4 with TRBJ2-5, with 8 bases that match TRBD1. The better agreement between TRBJ2-7 and the DNA end casts doubt on the J call. The length of the CDR3 is 12 residues. The CDR3 here is CASSWTGYEQYF. CDR3 in DNA: TGTGCCAGCAGCTGGACAGGGTACGAGCAGTACTTC.

The CDR3 nucleotides are TGCGCCAGCAGCCAAGAAGGGTTCCCTTCACCCCTCCACTTT. Translated, it gives CASSQEGFPSPLHF. This rearrangement joins TRBV4-1 to TRBJ1-6, with no clear D. Deletions cut 0 bases from V and 9 bases from J, with 9 bases between. CDR1 and CDR2 (germline): MGHRA, YSYEKL. The CDR3 covers 14 residues.

This clonotype was detected ten times or more. The chain couples TRBV29-1 to TRBJ2-4; maybe TRBD1 (5 bases). Germline CDR1 and CDR2: SQVTM and ANQGSEA. The CDR3 spans 19 residues. V shed 8 bases and J shed 0 bases, with 29 bases lying between them. This chain's CDR3 is CSTSLVAGMGFIAKNIQYF. The CDR3 DNA follows: TGCAGCACCTCGCTGGTGGCAGGGATGGGATTCATAGCCAAAAACATTCAGTACTTC.

This chain links TRBV11-1 with TRBJ2-7; 13 nucleotides match TRBD2. The CDR3 is made up of 14 amino acids. Germline-derived CDR1 and CDR2 are SGHAT and FQDESV (reference sequence). Trimming removed 6 bases from V and 6 bases from J; junction bases left unmatched: 5. The CDR3, as DNA: TGTGCCAGCAGTGGCGGACTAGCGGGAGTCGAGCAGTACTTC. It yields the protein CASSGGLAGVEQYF.

The V gene is TRBV5-1, the J gene TRBJ2-5; tentatively, D is TRBD1 or TRBD2 (6 bases each). Per the germline V gene, CDR1 is SGHRS and CDR2 is YFSETQ. This CDR3 is built from 17 residues. V was clipped by 5 bases and J by 0 bases, with 20 bases between them. The CDR3 DNA is TGCGCCAGCAGTAGAAAGGGTGTGGGGGGCGACCAAGAGACCCAGTACTTC. This gives the protein CASSRKGVGGDQETQYF.